One and the same sample provided the 17 T cell receptor beta chains below, sequenced in a study of cytomegalovirus exposure and HLA in healthy donors. Clones were read by immunoSEQ multiplex PCR, and TCRdb kept only the in-frame ones, dropping some. Altogether 160,000 or so clones are present, 70% to 90% being singletons, with the ten largest covering around 2.4%. Sequencing was done on a sample of PBMCs. Receptors originate from a young man in good health and CMV-seropositive.

This chain connects TRBV4-1 to TRBJ1-4; D perhaps matches TRBD1 (6 bases). The germline V gene encodes CDR1 MGHRA and CDR2 YSYEKL. Between the trimmed V and J ends, which lost 1 base and 8 bases, there was a span of 17 bases. The CDR3 covers 16 residues. In nucleotides, the CDR3 is TGCGCCAGCAGCCAAGGCCGTGGGGGGGCGATAGAAAAACTGTTTTTT. Protein sequence: CASSQGRGGAIEKLFF.

The chain links TRBV4-1 to TRBJ2-7, with 11 bases identical to TRBD2. The V and J ends lost 1 base and 5 bases, in that order; junction bases with no gene match: 1. Per the germline V gene, CDR1 is MGHRA and CDR2 is YSYEKL. CDR3 length: 14 residues. CDR3: CASSQGLAGNEQYF. For the CDR3, the DNA is TGCGCCAGCAGCCAAGGACTAGCGGGGAACGAGCAGTACTTC.

This chain links TRBV2 with TRBJ2-1, with D possibly matching TRBD1 (5 bases). Germline CDR1 SNHLY, CDR2 FYNNEI. The V and J ends lost 6 bases and 1 base respectively, with 13 bases between them. The CDR3 totals 15 residues. The CDR3 nucleotides read TGTGCCAGCAGGCCCCGACAGAATTCCTACAATGAGCAGTTCTTC. It translates to CASRPRQNSYNEQFF.

The rearrangement links TRBV6-1 to TRBJ1-6; possibly TRBD1 for D (5 bases). The CDR3 totals 14 residues. Trimming stripped 6 bases from V and 7 bases from J, with 13 bases between. The germline V gene encodes CDR1 MNHNS and CDR2 SASEGT. As DNA, the CDR3 is TGTGCCAGCAGGGGGGAGGATTGGAATTCACCCCTCCACTTT. It codes for CASRGEDWNSPLHF.

The table lists this clone with a few counts. The rearrangement joins TRBV29-1 to TRBJ1-2; D unresolved. This CDR3 spans 11 amino acids. In germline, CDR1 is SQVTM, CDR2 ANQGSEA. Trimming took 7 bases from V and 6 from J, leaving 12 bases between them. CDR3 in amino acids: CSAGGSDGYTF. CDR3 sequence (DNA): TGCAGCGCCGGAGGGTCGGATGGCTACACCTTC. The complete variable domain, with remaining parts taken from reference TRBV29-1 and TRBJ1-2, reads SAVISQKPSRDICQRGTSLTIQCQVDSQVTMMFWYRQQPGQSLTLIATANQGSEATYESGFVIDKFPISRPNLTFSTLTVSNMSPEDSSIYLCSAGGSDGYTFGSGTRLTVV.

The chain employs TRBV5-1 and TRBJ1-2; no clear D gene. The ends were cut back, 0 bases at V and 3 bases at J, with 9 bases in the middle. The germline gives CDR1 SGHRS, CDR2 YFSETQ. The CDR3 is made up of 14 amino acids. The CDR3 is CASSLEAGYYGYTF. The CDR3 region has the DNA TGCGCCAGCAGCTTGGAGGCGGGGTACTATGGCTACACCTTC.

The V and J genes are TRBV7-9 and TRBJ2-7; maybe TRBD2 (7 bases). CDR1 and CDR2 from the germline V gene are SEHNR and FQNEAQ (reference sequence). V lost 0 bases to trimming and J lost 5 bases, with 8 bases between them. CDR3 size: 13 residues. The CDR3 loop reads CASSLAGGDEQYF. The CDR3 DNA follows: TGTGCCAGCAGCTTAGCAGGGGGGGACGAGCAGTACTTC.

Comment on this clone: The sample contains more than one DNA sequence encoding this CDR3. This sequence joins TRBV20-1 and TRBJ2-7, with D possibly matching TRBD2 (5 bases). The CDR3 has 11 amino acids. Germline V gene lookup returns CDR1 DFQATT and CDR2 SNEGSKA (reference sequence). V was trimmed by 5 bases and J by 6 bases, leaving 11 bases between them. CDR3 amino acids: CSAGERGEQYF. Here the CDR3 DNA reads TGCAGTGCTGGCGAACGGGGCGAGCAGTACTTC.

V gene TRBV9 combines with J gene TRBJ1-3, with 7 positions matching TRBD1. This CDR3 contains 15 residues. The V and J ends lost 0 bases and 4 bases, in that order; junction bases with no gene match: 4. Germline-derived CDR1 and CDR2 are SGDLS and YYNGEE. CDR3 DNA sequence: TGTGCCAGCAGCGTAGAAACAGGGGAAGGAAACACCATATATTTT. It translates to CASSVETGEGNTIYF.

The chain recombines TRBV6-4 with TRBJ1-4; 7 bases are shared with TRBD1. With 2 bases clipped from V and 7 bases from J, the junction kept 7 bases outside the gene matches. Germline values: CDR1 MRHNA, CDR2 SNTAGT. The CDR3 has 15 amino acids. The CDR3 region has the DNA TGTGCCAGCAGTGACAACAGGGGTCTAAGTGAAAAACTGTTTTTT. It codes for CASSDNRGLSEKLFF.

The gene calls are TRBV5-1 and TRBJ1-5, with 8 positions matching TRBD1. Germline V gene data show CDR1 as SGHRS and CDR2 as YFSETQ. The CDR3 has 14 residues. V was pared by 4 bases and J by 5 bases, with 5 bases of the junction left unmatched. Here the CDR3 reads CASSQGQGDQPQHF. The CDR3 coding sequence is TGCGCCAGCAGCCAAGGACAGGGAGATCAGCCCCAGCATTTT.

The rearrangement uses TRBV4-1 and TRBJ2-7, with a possible D match to TRBD2 (6 bases). Germline V lookup: CDR1 MGHRA, CDR2 YSYEKL. The V gene lost 0 bases and the J gene lost 2 bases, with 14 bases spanning the gap. The CDR3 has 16 amino acids. The CDR3 DNA sequence: TGCGCCAGCAGCCAAGATAGTGGAGGGAGCCCCTACGAGCAGTACTTC. This sequence encodes CASSQDSGGSPYEQYF.

The chain uses TRBV5-8 and TRBJ1-2, with a weak D call TRBD1 (6 bases). This CDR3 has 13 amino acids. V lost 7 bases, J lost 4 bases, and 14 bases lay in between. Germline CDR1 reads SGHTS; CDR2 reads YDEGEE. The CDR3 bases are TGTGCCAGCGGCGACAGGTGGGGCTATGGCTACACCTTC. Its translation is CASGDRWGYGYTF. Variable domain in full (rest from reference TRBV5-8 and TRBJ1-2): EAGVTQSPTHLIKTRGQQATLRCSPISGHTSVYWYQQALGLGLQFLLWYDEGEERNRGNFPPRFSGRQFPNYSSELNVNALELEDSALYLCASGDRWGYGYTFGSGTRLTVV.

The chain has TRBV2 and TRBJ1-5, with 10 bases identical to TRBD1. CDR3 length: 16 amino acids. Unmatched junction bases numbered 7, after V lost 6 bases and J lost 2 bases. CDR1 is SNHLY and CDR2 is FYNNEI in the germline V gene. The CDR3 protein is CASRLPGQGRNQPQHF. Here the CDR3 DNA reads TGTGCCAGCAGACTTCCGGGACAGGGGCGCAATCAGCCCCAGCATTTT.

V gene TRBV6-5 combines with J gene TRBJ1-5, with 7 bases lining up with TRBD1. In germline, CDR1 is MNHEY, CDR2 SVGAGI. The CDR3 consists of 13 residues. V dropped 5 bases and J dropped 4; count of bases not matched to a gene: 2. CDR3 DNA: TGTGCCAGCAGTAGGGGACAGAATCAGCCCCAGCATTTT. Protein: CASSRGQNQPQHF.

This chain links TRBV27 with TRBJ2-3; TRBD1 is a possible D gene (7 bases). With 2 bases removed from V and 1 base from J, the gap between germline ends came to 16 bases. Germline V gives CDR1 MNHEY, CDR2 SMNVEV (reference sequence). The length of the CDR3 is 17 residues. In DNA, the CDR3 is TGTGCCAGCAGTTTAGGGGCCGGAGGGGGCGGCACAGATACGCAGTATTTT. Protein sequence: CASSLGAGGGGTDTQYF.

The CDR3 bases are TGCGCCAGCAGCCCCCTTCGGGGGGGTCAAGAAAAACTGTTTTTT. This translates into CASSPLRGGQEKLFF. This chain connects TRBV5-1 to TRBJ1-4, with D maybe TRBD1 (5 bases). Per the germline V gene, CDR1 is SGHRS and CDR2 is YFSETQ. The CDR3 extends over 15 amino acids. The V gene lost 4 bases and the J gene lost 8 bases, with 18 bases spanning the gap.